A single sample is the source of the 26 T cell receptor beta chains below, sequenced in a study of spatial heterogeneity in lung cancer. Using its own MiXCR run on the 5' RACE reads, TCRdb lists one record per CDR3 protein. The data show about 11,000 distinct CDR3 sequences, 7.9% seen once. The antigens these receptors bind are not known. Time point meaning: sample taken at primary tumor resection. Study conclusions and caveats: Counts that tracked tumor mutation counts were those of expanded intratumoral alpha and beta TCRs.

The starting material was lung tumor tissue, obtained at surgery. The receptors come from a female donor with early-stage non-small cell lung cancer.

This clonotype appeared many times. The V gene is TRBV11-3, the J gene TRBJ2-5; no firm D call. V lost 4 bases, J lost 7 bases, and 7 bases lay in between. CDR3 length: 11 residues. The germline V gene encodes CDR1 SGHNT and CDR2 YENEEA. The DNA for the CDR3 is TGTGCCAGCAGCTCCGACGGGACCCAGTACTTC. It codes for CASSSDGTQYF.

In its sample, this clonotype is medium-sized. The chain is built from TRBV18 and TRBJ2-3; a weak D match, TRBD2 (5 bases). The length of the CDR3 is 15 residues. Trimming left V 1 base short and J 5 bases short, with 13 bases between. In germline, CDR1 is KGHSH, CDR2 LQKENI. This chain's CDR3 is CASSPRASLGDTQYF. Here the CDR3 DNA reads TGTGCCAGCTCACCACGGGCTAGCTTAGGAGATACGCAGTATTTT.

Within the sample, this clonotype is medium-sized. The CDR3 DNA follows: TGTGCCACCAGTGACAGCGGGGGGGCCAATGAGCAGTTCTTC. This translates into CATSDSGGANEQFF. V is TRBV24-1 and J is TRBJ2-1; 10 positions agree with TRBD2. The CDR3 has 14 residues. Trimming removed 4 bases from V and 6 bases from J; junction bases left unmatched: 2. Germline V CDR1 and CDR2: KGHDR, SFDVKD.

This clonotype was found a few times. The rearrangement joins TRBV28 to TRBJ2-3, with D possibly being TRBD2 (6 bases). Germline CDR1 and CDR2: MDHEN and SYDVKM. The CDR3 runs 16 residues. Trimming removed 6 bases at V and 7 bases at J, with 23 bases between. The CDR3, as DNA: TGTGCCAGCAGCAATAGGGACTTCAATAGTGTGAATACGCAGTATTTT. This sequence encodes CASSNRDFNSVNTQYF. Full variable domain (remainder filled in from reference TRBV28 and TRBJ2-3): DVKVTQSSRYLVKRTGEKVFLECVQDMDHENMFWYRQDPGLGLRLIYFSYDVKMKEKGDIPEGYSVSREKKERFSLILESASTNQTSMYLCASSNRDFNSVNTQYFGPGTRLTVL.

This clonotype was seen many times. The chain combines TRBV5-6 with TRBJ1-5, with D possibly TRBD1 on 6 matching bases. Per the germline V gene, CDR1 is SGHDT and CDR2 is YYEEEE. The V gene lost 0 bases and the J gene lost 6 bases, with 16 bases spanning the gap. The CDR3 totals 16 residues. CDR3 residues: CASSLANRVSSQPQHF. CDR3 nucleotides: TGTGCCAGCAGCTTGGCCAACAGGGTGAGCTCTCAGCCCCAGCATTTT. Complete variable domain (other parts from reference TRBV5-6 and TRBJ1-5): DAGVTQSPTHLIKTRGQQVTLRCSPKSGHDTVSWYQQALGQGPQFIFQYYEEEERQRGNFPDRFSGHQFPNYSSELNVNALLLGDSALYLCASSLANRVSSQPQHFGDGTRLSIL.

This clonotype was found many times. The genes are TRBV12-5 and TRBJ2-3, with TRBD1 identical over 7 bases. The germline gives CDR1 LGHNT, CDR2 FRNRAP. J gave up 0 bases and V 7 bases, and 4 bases lay outside the gene matches. CDR3 size: 14 residues. The CDR3 coding sequence is TGTGCTAGTGCCCGGGACAGAAGCACAGATACGCAGTATTTT. It is translated as CASARDRSTDTQYF.

By frequency in the sample, this clonotype is medium-sized. The chain employs TRBV4-2 and TRBJ2-7; no clear D. The germline CDR1 and CDR2 sequences are LGHNA and YNFKEQ. Trimming stripped 0 bases from V and 5 bases from J, with 2 bases between. CDR3 length: 11 residues. CDR3 protein: CASSQEDEQYF. Here the CDR3 DNA reads TGTGCCAGCAGCCAAGAGGACGAGCAGTACTTC.

By frequency in the sample, this clonotype is medium-sized. The V gene is TRBV7-3, the J gene TRBJ1-6; 8 nucleotides agree with TRBD1. Germline V gene data show CDR1 as SGHTA and CDR2 as FQGTGA. V shed 2 bases, J shed 11 bases, and the junction held 5 bases outside the gene matches. The length of the CDR3 is 14 residues. The DNA of the CDR3 is TGTGCCAGCAGCTTAGGACAGGGTCGCACACCCCTCCACTTT. It yields the protein CASSLGQGRTPLHF.

By frequency in the sample, this clonotype is medium-sized. The chain combines TRBV20-1 with TRBJ2-3, with D maybe TRBD1 (5 bases). The CDR3 sequence is 12 residues long. CDR1 and CDR2 (germline): DFQATT, SNEGSKA (reference sequence). V lost 6 bases and J lost 1, with 8 bases in between. CDR3: CSAVGRTDTQYF. The CDR3 coding sequence is TGCAGTGCCGTGGGGCGCACAGATACGCAGTATTTT.

This clonotype was detected many times. This sequence joins TRBV4-2 and TRBJ2-3; D is possibly TRBD2 (7 bases). Trimming cost V 0 bases and J 0 bases, with 19 bases left between them. There are 19 residues in the CDR3. From germline, CDR1 is LGHNA and CDR2 YNFKEQ. The CDR3 DNA is TGTGCCAGCAGCCAAGATCTGGCGGGGGCCTTCTCTAGCACAGATACGCAGTATTTT. Encoded protein: CASSQDLAGAFSSTDTQYF.

This clonotype was seen ten or more times. The genes are TRBV6-6 and TRBJ1-1; D is uncertain. The CDR3 contains 13 residues. The germline CDR1 and CDR2 sequences are MNHNY and SVGAGI (reference sequence). Trimming shortened V by 5 bases and J by 6 bases, and 13 bases separated the two germline ends. CDR3 residues: CASSPYLAPEAFF. The CDR3 nucleotides read TGTGCCAGCAGTCCTTACCTGGCTCCTGAAGCTTTCTTT.

As for this clonotype: The germline gene is not matched at one end of the junction; a read error may be the cause. This chain links TRBV6-1 with TRBJ2-1, with 14 bases aligning to TRBD2. The CDR3 contains 14 residues. Germline CDR1 MNHNS, CDR2 SASEGT. Written as DNA, the CDR3 is TGTACCAGCAGTGAGACTAGCGGGGGGGCTGGGCAGTTCTTC. It translates to CTSSETSGGAGQFF.

This clonotype was recorded at least ten times. V usage is TRBV6-1 and J usage is TRBJ1-2; no clear D gene. The CDR3 is made up of 13 amino acids. The ends were cut back, 4 bases at V and 4 bases at J, with 10 bases in the middle. Per the germline V gene, CDR1 is MNHNS and CDR2 is SASEGT. This CDR3 is CASSVGVGYGYTF. The CDR3 region has the DNA TGTGCCAGCAGTGTGGGAGTCGGCTATGGCTACACCTTC.

There are many counts of this clonotype. CDR3 loop: CASSLATGTGGHEQYF. CDR3 DNA sequence: TGTGCCAGCAGCTTAGCCACCGGGACAGGGGGCCACGAGCAGTACTTC. The chain carries TRBV7-9 and TRBJ2-7; 12 nucleotides agree with TRBD1. With 0 bases clipped from V and 5 bases from J, the junction kept 5 bases outside the gene matches. Germline lookup yields CDR1 SEHNR and CDR2 FQNEAQ (reference sequence). The CDR3 totals 16 residues. The variable domain in full, with the rest retrieved from reference TRBV7-9 and TRBJ2-7, is DTGVSQNPRHKITKRGQNVTFRCDPISEHNRLYWYRQTLGQGPEFLTYFQNEAQLEKSRLLSDRFSAERPKGSFSTLEIQRTEQGDSAMYLCASSLATGTGGHEQYFGPGTRLTVT.

Ten or more counts support this clonotype. This chain joins TRBV6-2 or TRBV6-3 and TRBJ1-6, with TRBD1 as a possible D gene (6 bases). CDR3 size: 15 residues. V was cut by 0 bases and J by 10 bases, with 13 bases left in between. Per germline, CDR1 MNHEY and CDR2 SVGEGT. CDR3 DNA: TGTGCCAGCAGTTACTCTTCGGACAGCTTCTCACCCCTCCACTTT. Protein sequence: CASSYSSDSFSPLHF.

This clonotype was counted many times. The rearrangement links TRBV7-6 to TRBJ2-5; TRBD2 agrees at 13 bases. Losses at the gene ends were 5 bases for V and 2 bases for J; bases not matched to a gene: 11. The germline V gene encodes CDR1 SGHVS and CDR2 FNYEAQ. The CDR3 sequence is 18 residues long. The chain's CDR3 is CASSGIGLAGALQETQYF. Written as DNA, the CDR3 is TGTGCCAGCAGCGGAATTGGACTAGCGGGGGCATTACAAGAGACCCAGTACTTC.

The V call is TRBV7-2, the J call TRBJ2-3; TRBD2 matches at 12 bases. V gave up 2 bases and J gave up 14 bases; unmatched junction bases: 11. The CDR3 covers 15 residues. Germline loops: CDR1 SGHTA, CDR2 FQGNSA. The CDR3 protein is CASSLSASGGAWVYF. The DNA for the CDR3 is TGTGCCAGCAGCTTATCCGCTAGCGGGGGGGCATGGGTGTATTTT.

This clonotype was found many times. V and J are TRBV4-1 and TRBJ2-3; 8 bases map to TRBD2. CDR1 MGHRA and CDR2 YSYEKL come from the germline V gene. V lost 2 bases, J lost 4 bases, and 11 bases stayed unmatched. The CDR3 extends over 17 amino acids. Written as DNA, the CDR3 is TGCGCCAGCAGCCAAACCGGGACGGGGGGGCCTTCAGATACGCAGTATTTT. The encoded protein is CASSQTGTGGPSDTQYF.

By share of the sample, this clonotype is medium-sized. This chain connects TRBV27 to TRBJ2-1; D unclear. The CDR3 loop spans 14 amino acids. The germline V and J ends were trimmed by 4 bases and 3 bases, with 10 bases remaining between them. Germline loops: CDR1 MNHEY, CDR2 SMNVEV (reference sequence). The CDR3 sequence is CASSSRPSYNEQFF. The CDR3 DNA reads as TGTGCCAGCAGTTCCCGACCGAGCTACAATGAGCAGTTCTTC.

This clonotype was counted many times. This chain uses TRBV10-2 with TRBJ2-5; 9 bases align to TRBD2. This CDR3 comprises 17 residues. V lost 3 bases and J lost 4; bases outside the gene matches: 12. Germline lookup yields CDR1 WSHSY and CDR2 SAAADI. This chain's CDR3 is CASSDGGGGARGETQYF. CDR3 nucleotides: TGCGCCAGCAGTGACGGAGGCGGGGGGGCGCGGGGAGAGACCCAGTACTTC.

V and J are TRBV7-2 and TRBJ2-7; D unresolved. The length of the CDR3 is 12 residues. CDR1 and CDR2 (germline): SGHTA, FQGNSA. With 5 bases removed from V and 3 bases from J, the gap between germline ends came to 8 bases. The CDR3 is CASSRSGYEQYF. DNA of the CDR3: TGTGCCAGCAGCCGCTCAGGCTACGAGCAGTACTTC.

The V call is TRBV20-1, the J call TRBJ1-1; D gene ambiguous. This CDR3 is built from 16 residues. Per germline, CDR1 DFQATT and CDR2 SNEGSKA (reference sequence). Between the trimmed V and J ends, which lost 0 bases and 1 base, there was a span of 15 bases. The CDR3 bases are TGCAGTGCTAGAGATTGGACCCTGACTGAGAACACTGAAGCTTTCTTT. It specifies CSARDWTLTENTEAFF.

By its share, this clonotype is medium-sized. The chain couples TRBV29-1 to TRBJ2-1, with a possible D match to TRBD2 (5 bases). Trimming took off 6 bases at V and 6 bases at J, with 6 bases between the two ends. This CDR3 has 10 residues. Germline assignment: CDR1 SQVTM and CDR2 ANQGSEA. The CDR3 sequence: CSVLGNEQFF. The CDR3 nucleotides are TGCAGCGTACTAGGCAATGAGCAGTTCTTC.

Ten or more counts support this clonotype. The genes are TRBV20-1 and TRBJ1-1, with D possibly TRBD1 on 6 matching bases. There are 16 residues in the CDR3. Trimming pared 0 bases from V and 0 bases from J, leaving 14 bases between. In germline, CDR1 is DFQATT, CDR2 SNEGSKA (reference sequence). The CDR3 loop is CSARDFREGVNTEAFF. Here the CDR3 DNA reads TGCAGTGCTAGAGACTTCAGGGAGGGGGTGAACACTGAAGCTTTCTTT.

This clonotype was observed at least ten times. V usage is TRBV5-8 and J usage is TRBJ2-5; 7 nucleotides match TRBD1. CDR3 length: 17 amino acids. Per germline, CDR1 SGHTS and CDR2 YDEGEE. The V segment lost 1 base and the J segment 2 bases; nucleotides outside the gene matches: 11. Here the CDR3 DNA reads TGTGCCAGCAGCTTGAATATAGGGGGCGCTCGGCAAGAGACCCAGTACTTC. This codes for CASSLNIGGARQETQYF. The full variable domain, its missing parts supplied by reference TRBV5-8 and TRBJ2-5, is EAGVTQSPTHLIKTRGQQATLRCSPISGHTSVYWYQQALGLGLQFLLWYDEGEERNRGNFPPRFSGRQFPNYSSELNVNALELEDSALYLCASSLNIGGARQETQYFGPGTRLLVL.

This clonotype was seen at least ten times. The rearrangement uses TRBV5-1 and TRBJ2-2, with D perhaps TRBD1 (6 bases). The germline CDR1 and CDR2 sequences are SGHRS and YFSETQ. V lost 0 bases, J lost 4 bases, and 16 bases lay in between. The CDR3 runs 17 residues. For the CDR3, the DNA is TGCGCCAGCAGCTTGGAAGGCAGCGTCAGGGGCACCGGGGAGCTGTTTTTT. The encoded protein is CASSLEGSVRGTGELFF.